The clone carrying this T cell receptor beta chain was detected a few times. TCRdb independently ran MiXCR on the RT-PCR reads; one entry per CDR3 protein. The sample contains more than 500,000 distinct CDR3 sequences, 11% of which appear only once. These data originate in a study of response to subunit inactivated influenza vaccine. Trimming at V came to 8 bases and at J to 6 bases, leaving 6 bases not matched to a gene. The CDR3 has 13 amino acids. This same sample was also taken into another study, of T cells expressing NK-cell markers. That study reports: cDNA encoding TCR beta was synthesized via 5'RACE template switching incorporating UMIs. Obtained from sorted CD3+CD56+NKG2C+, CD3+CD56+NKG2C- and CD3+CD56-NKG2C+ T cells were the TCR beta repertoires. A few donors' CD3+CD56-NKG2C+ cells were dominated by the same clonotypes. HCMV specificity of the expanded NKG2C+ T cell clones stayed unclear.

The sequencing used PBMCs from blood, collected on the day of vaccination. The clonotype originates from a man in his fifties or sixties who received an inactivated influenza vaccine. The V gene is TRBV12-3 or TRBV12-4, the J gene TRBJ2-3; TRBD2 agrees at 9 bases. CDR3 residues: CASCSSGGDTQYF. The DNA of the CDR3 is TGTGCCAGCTGTTCCAGCGGGGGGGATACGCAGTATTTT.